This is a list of T cell receptor beta chains from one sample in a study of shared clonotypes between healthy human individuals. Generated by immunoSEQ multiplex PCR, the TCRdb table keeps only in-frame clones and is missing some. The sample holds about 2.1 million clones, roughly 93% seen once. Sequenced: naive CD8+ T cells from PBMCs. Every receptor here comes from a young man in good health. Some clones in this sample may be carry-over from other donors' samples. Both conserved end residues are part of each CDR3. D genes are given only for firm matches. Expanded clones get a size class; other rows say once, few or many, or leave the size out.

D: .
J: TRBJ2-1
V: TRBV27
length: 16
size: .
DNA: TGTGCCAGCAGTTTATTGGGTAGGCTAGCGTTGAATGAGCAGTTCTTC
CDR3: CASSLLGRLALNEQFF

D: .
J: TRBJ2-7
V: TRBV4-3
length: 16
size: .
DNA: TGCGCCAGCAGCCCTGGGTTAGCGGCAGTCTACAACGAGCAGTACTTC
CDR3: CASSPGLAAVYNEQYF

D: .
J: TRBJ2-3
V: TRBV4-1
length: 17
size: .
DNA: TGCGCCAGCAGCCAAGCCCCGTCCTTGAGTCGGAGTTATACGCAGTATTTT
CDR3: CASSQAPSLSRSYTQYF

D: .
J: TRBJ2-7
V: TRBV13
length: 14
size: .
DNA: TGTGCCAGCAGCTTAGCCACGGACCCCTACGAGCAGTACTTC
CDR3: CASSLATDPYEQYF

D: .
J: TRBJ1-1
V: TRBV28
length: 15
size: .
DNA: TGTGCCAGCAGTTTACTTCAGGACCTGAACACTGAAGCTTTCTTT
CDR3: CASSLLQDLNTEAFF

D: .
J: TRBJ2-1
V: TRBV7-2
length: 16
size: .
DNA: TGTGCCAGCAGCTTAGTGGCGGGTACAGCCTACAATGAGCAGTTCTTC
CDR3: CASSLVAGTAYNEQFF

D: .
J: TRBJ2-3
V: TRBV15
length: 17
size: .
DNA: TGTGCCACCAGCGGAGTTAAAGGACTCTCAAATACGGATACGCAGTATTTT
CDR3: CATSGVKGLSNTDTQYF

D: TRBD2
J: TRBJ2-5
V: TRBV13
length: 15
size: .
DNA: TGTGCCAGCAGCCCGACTAGCGGGAGGCGAGAGACCCAGTACTTC
CDR3: CASSPTSGRRETQYF

D: .
J: TRBJ2-5
V: TRBV6-5
length: 14
size: .
DNA: TGTGCCAGCAGTTACTCGGTCAGCCAAGAGACCCAGTACTTC
CDR3: CASSYSVSQETQYF

D: TRBD1
J: TRBJ2-7
V: TRBV5-1
length: 13
size: .
DNA: TGCGCCAGCAGCTACGGGACAGGGAACGAGCAGTACTTC
CDR3: CASSYGTGNEQYF

D: .
J: TRBJ2-7
V: TRBV29-1
length: 11
size: few
DNA: TGCAGCGTTAACGAACTGGAAGAGCAGTACTTC
CDR3: CSVNELEEQYF

D: .
J: TRBJ1-5
V: TRBV11-2
length: 16
size: .
DNA: TGTGCCAGCAGCCCCGGAACAGGGCTCGGCAATCAGCCCCAGCATTTT
CDR3: CASSPGTGLGNQPQHF

D: TRBD1
J: TRBJ1-5
V: TRBV2
length: 16
size: .
DNA: TGTGCCAGCAGTGAATGGCTTACAGGGGGCGGTCAGCCCCAGCATTTT
CDR3: CASSEWLTGGGQPQHF

D: TRBD1
J: TRBJ1-2
V: TRBV27
length: 16
size: .
DNA: TGTGCCAGCAGTCCGACCCCGACAGGGGCCGGGGATGGCTACACCTTC
CDR3: CASSPTPTGAGDGYTF

D: TRBD1
J: TRBJ2-1
V: TRBV29-1
length: 12
size: once
DNA: TGCAGCTCAAGGACAGGGTACAATGAGCAGTTCTTC
CDR3: CSSRTGYNEQFF

D: .
J: TRBJ2-3
V: TRBV5-4
length: 13
size: .
DNA: TGTGCCAGCAGCCCCGGAGTTACAGATACGCAGTATTTT
CDR3: CASSPGVTDTQYF

D: .
J: TRBJ1-2
V: TRBV6-5
length: 15
size: .
DNA: TGTGCCAGCAGTTACAAACAGGAAGACGGCTATGGCTACACCTTC
CDR3: CASSYKQEDGYGYTF

D: TRBD1
J: TRBJ1-5
V: TRBV6-5
length: 14
size: .
DNA: TGTGCCAGCAGGACAGGGGGTAGCAATCAGCCCCAGCATTTT
CDR3: CASRTGGSNQPQHF

D: .
J: TRBJ1-1
V: TRBV12-2
length: 15
size: .
DNA: TGTGCAAGTCGCTTAGCGTTCCAGGGGCGAACTGAAGCTTTCTTT
CDR3: CASRLAFQGRTEAFF

D: .
J: TRBJ2-7
V: TRBV7-9
length: 16
size: .
DNA: TGTGCCAGCAGTCCTCGAGGCCTGACCCGAGACTACGAGCAGTACTTC
CDR3: CASSPRGLTRDYEQYF

D: .
J: TRBJ2-5
V: TRBV23-1
length: 16
size: .
DNA: TGCGCCAGCAGTCAACTTTACAGGGACGAAGGAGAGACCCAGTACTTC
CDR3: CASSQLYRDEGETQYF

D: .
J: TRBJ1-3
V: TRBV9
length: 13
size: .
DNA: TGTGCCAGCAGCGTAGGTGATGGAAACACCATATATTTT
CDR3: CASSVGDGNTIYF

D: TRBD1
J: TRBJ2-2
V: TRBV7-2
length: 13
size: once
DNA: TGTGCCAGCAGCCCTAGGACAGGCAGGGAGCTGTTTTTT
CDR3: CASSPRTGRELFF

D: .
J: TRBJ1-2
V: TRBV15
length: 14
size: .
DNA: TGTGCCACCAGCAGAGTTCGTCAGAACTATGGCTACACCTTC
CDR3: CATSRVRQNYGYTF

D: TRBD1
J: TRBJ1-4
V: TRBV7-8
length: 14
size: .
DNA: TGTGCCAGCAGCTCGTACAGGGGGCCTGAAAAACTGTTTTTT
CDR3: CASSSYRGPEKLFF

D: .
J: TRBJ1-2
V: TRBV6-5
length: 11
size: .
DNA: TGTGCCAGCAGGGGGACGGATGGCTACACCTTC
CDR3: CASRGTDGYTF

D: TRBD1
J: TRBJ2-5
V: TRBV9
length: 16
size: .
DNA: TGTGCCAGCAGCCTCCGGGACAGGGCACTCGGGGAGACCCAGTACTTC
CDR3: CASSLRDRALGETQYF

D: .
J: TRBJ2-6
V: TRBV2
length: 17
size: once
DNA: TGTGCCAGCAGTGAAGGCCCACCCTGGGCTGGGGCCAACGTCCTGACTTTC
CDR3: CASSEGPPWAGANVLTF

D: .
J: TRBJ2-1
V: TRBV9
length: 13
size: .
DNA: TGTGCCAGCAGCGCCGACAGGAGGGTTGAGCAGTTCTTC
CDR3: CASSADRRVEQFF

D: .
J: TRBJ1-5
V: TRBV9
length: 15
size: .
DNA: TGTGCCAGCAGCGTCGGACCCCAGAGCAATCAGCCCCAGCATTTT
CDR3: CASSVGPQSNQPQHF

D: .
J: TRBJ2-1
V: TRBV28
length: 11
size: .
DNA: TGTGCCAGCAGTTTCTGGAATGAGCAGTTCTTC
CDR3: CASSFWNEQFF